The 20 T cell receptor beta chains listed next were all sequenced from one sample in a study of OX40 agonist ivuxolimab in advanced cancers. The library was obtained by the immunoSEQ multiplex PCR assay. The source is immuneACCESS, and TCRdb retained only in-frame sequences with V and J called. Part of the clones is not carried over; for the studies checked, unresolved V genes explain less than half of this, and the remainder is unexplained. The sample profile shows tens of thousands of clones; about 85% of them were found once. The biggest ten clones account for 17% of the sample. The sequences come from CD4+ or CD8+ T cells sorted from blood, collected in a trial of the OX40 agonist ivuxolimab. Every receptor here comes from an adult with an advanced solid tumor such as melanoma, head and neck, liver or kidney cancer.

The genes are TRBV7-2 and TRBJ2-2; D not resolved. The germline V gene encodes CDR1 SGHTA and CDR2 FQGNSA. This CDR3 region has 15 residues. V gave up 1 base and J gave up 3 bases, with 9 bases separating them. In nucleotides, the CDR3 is TGTGCCAGCAGCTTAGACGGCCCGGACACCGGGGAGCTGTTTTTT. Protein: CASSLDGPDTGELFF.

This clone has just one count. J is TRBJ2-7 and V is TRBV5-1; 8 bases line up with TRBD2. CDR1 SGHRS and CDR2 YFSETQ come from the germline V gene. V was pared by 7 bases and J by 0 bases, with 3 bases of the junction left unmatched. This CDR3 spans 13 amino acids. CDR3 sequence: CASRSGGSYEQYF. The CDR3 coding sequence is TGCGCCAGCCGGAGCGGGGGCTCCTACGAGCAGTACTTC.

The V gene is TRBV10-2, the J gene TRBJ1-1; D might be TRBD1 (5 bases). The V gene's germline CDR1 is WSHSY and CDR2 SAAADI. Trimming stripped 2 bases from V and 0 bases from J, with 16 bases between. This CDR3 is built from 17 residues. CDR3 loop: CASSEKLQVGLNTEAFF. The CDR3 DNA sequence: TGCGCCAGCAGTGAGAAACTACAGGTGGGGTTGAACACTGAAGCTTTCTTT.

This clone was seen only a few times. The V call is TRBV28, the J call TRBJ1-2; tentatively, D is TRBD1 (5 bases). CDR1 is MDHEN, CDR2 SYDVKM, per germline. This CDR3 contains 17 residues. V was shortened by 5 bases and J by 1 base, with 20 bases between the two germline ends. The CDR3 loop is CASSPDLYGRGNYGYTF. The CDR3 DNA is TGTGCCAGCAGTCCCGACCTTTATGGGAGGGGTAACTATGGCTACACCTTC.

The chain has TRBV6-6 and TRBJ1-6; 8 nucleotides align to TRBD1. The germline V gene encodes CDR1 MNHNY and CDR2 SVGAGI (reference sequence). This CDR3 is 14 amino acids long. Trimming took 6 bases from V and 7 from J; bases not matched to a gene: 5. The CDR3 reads CASRSRQGNSPLHF. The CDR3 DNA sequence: TGTGCCAGCAGAAGTCGACAGGGGAATTCACCCCTCCACTTT.

The CDR3 protein is CASSQGLAGSTGELFF. In DNA, the CDR3 is TGTGCCAGTAGTCAAGGACTAGCGGGATCCACCGGGGAGCTGTTTTTT. This chain links TRBV19 with TRBJ2-2; 12 bases are a match to TRBD2. CDR3 length: 16 amino acids. V lost 5 bases, J lost 4 bases, and 5 bases stayed unmatched. Germline V gene lookup returns CDR1 LNHDA and CDR2 SQIVND (reference sequence).

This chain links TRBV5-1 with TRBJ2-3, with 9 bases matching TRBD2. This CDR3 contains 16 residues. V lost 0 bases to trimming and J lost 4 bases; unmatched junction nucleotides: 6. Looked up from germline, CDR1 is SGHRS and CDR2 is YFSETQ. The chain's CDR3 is CASSLDMAGGSDTQYF. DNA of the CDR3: TGCGCCAGCAGCTTGGATATGGCGGGAGGGTCAGATACGCAGTATTTT.

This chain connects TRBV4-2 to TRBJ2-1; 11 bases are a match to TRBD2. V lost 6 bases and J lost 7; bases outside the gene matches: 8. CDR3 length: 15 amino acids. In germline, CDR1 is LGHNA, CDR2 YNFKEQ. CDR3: CASRLAGDYSNEQFF. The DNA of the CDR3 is TGTGCCAGCAGACTAGCGGGAGATTACTCAAATGAGCAGTTCTTC.

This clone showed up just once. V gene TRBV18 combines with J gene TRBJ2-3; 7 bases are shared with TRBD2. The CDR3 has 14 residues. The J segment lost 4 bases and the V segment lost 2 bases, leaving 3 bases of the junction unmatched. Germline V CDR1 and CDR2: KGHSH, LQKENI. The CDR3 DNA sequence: TGTGCCAGCTCACCAGGGGGAGGGGCAGATACGCAGTATTTT. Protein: CASSPGGGADTQYF.

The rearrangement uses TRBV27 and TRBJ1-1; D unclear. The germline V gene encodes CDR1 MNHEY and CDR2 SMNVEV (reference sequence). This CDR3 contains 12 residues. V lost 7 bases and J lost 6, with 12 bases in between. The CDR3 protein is CASTRVYPEAFF. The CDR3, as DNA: TGTGCCAGCACGCGGGTCTATCCTGAAGCTTTCTTT.

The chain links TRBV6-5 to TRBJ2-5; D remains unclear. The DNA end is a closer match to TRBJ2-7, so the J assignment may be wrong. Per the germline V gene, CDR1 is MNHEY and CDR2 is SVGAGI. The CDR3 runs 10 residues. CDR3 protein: CASGRYEQYF. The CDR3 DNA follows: TGTGCCAGCGGAAGATACGAGCAGTACTTC.

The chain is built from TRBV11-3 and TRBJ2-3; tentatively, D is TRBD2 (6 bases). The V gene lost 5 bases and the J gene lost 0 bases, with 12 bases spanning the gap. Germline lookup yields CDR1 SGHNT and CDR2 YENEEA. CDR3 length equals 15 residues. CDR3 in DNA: TGTGCCAGCAGCCTTAGCGGTTTGAGCACAGATACGCAGTATTTT. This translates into CASSLSGLSTDTQYF. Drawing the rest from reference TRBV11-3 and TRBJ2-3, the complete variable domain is EAGVVQSPRYKIIEKKQPVAFWCNPISGHNTLYWYLQNLGQGPELLIRYENEEAVDDSQLPKDRFSAERLKGVDSTLKIQPAELGDSAVYLCASSLSGLSTDTQYFGPGTRLTVL.

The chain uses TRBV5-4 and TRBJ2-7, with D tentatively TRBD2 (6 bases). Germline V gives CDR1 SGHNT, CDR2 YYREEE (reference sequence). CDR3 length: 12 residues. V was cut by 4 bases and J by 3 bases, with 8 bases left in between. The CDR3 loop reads CASSPGGYEQYF. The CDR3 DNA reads TGTGCCAGCAGCCCCGGGGGCTACGAGCAGTACTTC.

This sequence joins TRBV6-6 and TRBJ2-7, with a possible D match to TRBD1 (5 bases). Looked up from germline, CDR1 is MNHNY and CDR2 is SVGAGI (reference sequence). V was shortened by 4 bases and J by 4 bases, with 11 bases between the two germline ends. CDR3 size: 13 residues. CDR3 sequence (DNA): TGTGCCAGCAGTTCAGGGTCCAAATACGAGCAGTACTTC. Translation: CASSSGSKYEQYF.

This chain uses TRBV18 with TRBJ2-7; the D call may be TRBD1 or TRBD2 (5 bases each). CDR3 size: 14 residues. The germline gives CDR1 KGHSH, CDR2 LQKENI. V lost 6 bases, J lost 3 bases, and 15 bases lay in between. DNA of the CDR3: TGTGCCAGCTCCCCGGGACCCACTCACTACGAGCAGTACTTC. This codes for CASSPGPTHYEQYF. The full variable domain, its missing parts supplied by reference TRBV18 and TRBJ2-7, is NAGVMQNPRHLVRRRGQEARLRCSPMKGHSHVYWYRQLPEEGLKFMVYLQKENIIDESGMPKERFSAEFPKEGPSILRIQQVVRGDSAAYFCASSPGPTHYEQYFGPGTRLTVT.

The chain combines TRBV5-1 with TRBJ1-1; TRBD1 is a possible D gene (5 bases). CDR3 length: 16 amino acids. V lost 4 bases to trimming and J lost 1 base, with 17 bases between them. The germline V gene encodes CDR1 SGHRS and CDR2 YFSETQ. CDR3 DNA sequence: TGCGCCAGCAGCCTGGGGACTGCCCGGACGAACACTGAAGCTTTCTTT. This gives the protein CASSLGTARTNTEAFF. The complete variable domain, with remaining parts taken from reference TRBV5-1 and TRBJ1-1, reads KAGVTQTPRYLIKTRGQQVTLSCSPISGHRSVSWYQQTPGQGLQFLFEYFSETQRNKGNFPGRFSGRQFSNSRSEMNVSTLELGDSALYLCASSLGTARTNTEAFFGQGTRLTVV.

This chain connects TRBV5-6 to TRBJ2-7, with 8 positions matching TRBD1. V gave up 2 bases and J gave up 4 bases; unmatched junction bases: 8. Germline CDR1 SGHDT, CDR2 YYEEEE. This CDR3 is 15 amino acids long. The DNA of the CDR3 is TGTGCCAGCAGCTTCCCGGGACAGGCTAGGTACGAGCAGTACTTC. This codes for CASSFPGQARYEQYF.

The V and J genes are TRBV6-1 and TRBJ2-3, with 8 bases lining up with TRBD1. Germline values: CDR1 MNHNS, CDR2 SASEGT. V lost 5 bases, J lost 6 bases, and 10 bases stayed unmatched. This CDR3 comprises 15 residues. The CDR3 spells CASSSRDRRLDTQYF. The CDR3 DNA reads TGTGCCAGCAGTAGCCGGGACAGGCGGCTGGATACGCAGTATTTT.

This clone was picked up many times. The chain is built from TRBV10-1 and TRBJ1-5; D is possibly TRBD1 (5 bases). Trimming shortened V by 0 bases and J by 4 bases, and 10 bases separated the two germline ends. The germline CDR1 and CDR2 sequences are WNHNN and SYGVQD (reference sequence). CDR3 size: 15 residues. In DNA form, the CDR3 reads TGCGCCAGCAGTGAGTCGGGGTCAGGGAATCAGCCCCAGCATTTT. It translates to CASSESGSGNQPQHF.

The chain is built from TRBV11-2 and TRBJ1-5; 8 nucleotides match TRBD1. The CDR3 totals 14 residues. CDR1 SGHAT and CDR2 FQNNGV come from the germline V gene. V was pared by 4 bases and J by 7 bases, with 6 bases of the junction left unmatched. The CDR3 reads CASSYGQGGQPQHF. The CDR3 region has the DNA TGTGCCAGCAGCTATGGACAGGGAGGACAGCCCCAGCATTTT.